These 25 T cell receptor beta chains originate from one sample sequenced in a study of T cell responses to AZD1222 COVID-19 vaccine. Sequenced by immunoSEQ multiplex PCR; TCRdb stores in-frame clones only, minus some. Of about 140,000 clones listed, 75% to 90% are singletons. Sequencing used peripheral blood, obtained on day 0 of AZD1222 vaccination. Receptors originate from an adult in good health.

This sequence joins TRBV28 and TRBJ2-3; D is undetermined. Trimming removed 11 bases at V and 0 bases at J, with 12 bases between. The CDR3 has 13 residues. The germline gives CDR1 MDHEN, CDR2 SYDVKM. The DNA for the CDR3 is TGTGCCGTGGGGAACCCTAGCACAGATACGCAGTATTTT. Translation gives CAVGNPSTDTQYF.

The rearrangement joins TRBV2 to TRBJ1-5, with TRBD1 matching 8 bases. Germline CDR1 reads SNHLY; CDR2 reads FYNNEI. This CDR3 comprises 15 residues. Trimming removed 6 bases from V and 2 bases from J; junction bases left unmatched: 6. CDR3 DNA sequence: TGTGCCAGCAGCGACAGGGGTCGCGGCAATCAGCCCCAGCATTTT. This gives the protein CASSDRGRGNQPQHF.

This rearrangement joins TRBV30 to TRBJ1-1; tentatively, D is TRBD1 (6 bases). Germline lookup yields CDR1 GTSNPN and CDR2 SVGIG (reference sequence). Trimming removed 2 bases from V and 5 bases from J, with 9 bases in between. There are 12 residues in the CDR3. The CDR3 DNA reads TGTGCCTGGAGTAGGGGGAGAACTGAAGCTTTCTTT. Amino acids: CAWSRGRTEAFF. Combining the CDR3 with reference TRBV30 and TRBJ1-1 gives the whole variable domain SQTIHQWPATLVQPVGSPLSLECTVEGTSNPNLYWYRQAAGRGLQLLFYSVGIGQISSEVPQNLSASRPQDRQFILSSKKLLLSDSGFYLCAWSRGRTEAFFGQGTRLTVV.

This chain connects TRBV7-3 to TRBJ2-7; 7 nucleotides match TRBD1. V gave up 0 bases and J gave up 5 bases; unmatched junction bases: 7. Per germline, CDR1 SGHTA and CDR2 FQGTGA. CDR3 size: 15 residues. The CDR3 coding sequence is TGTGCCAGCAGCTTAACAGGGGGCAGGTACGACGAGCAGTACTTC. Amino acids: CASSLTGGRYDEQYF.

The rearrangement links TRBV12-3 or TRBV12-4 to TRBJ2-3; the D gene is possibly TRBD2 (5 bases). Between the trimmed V and J ends, which lost 8 bases and 4 bases, there was a span of 10 bases. The CDR3 covers 12 residues. The CDR3 sequence: CASRLLADTQYF. The CDR3 DNA sequence: TGTGCCAGCCGATTACTAGCAGATACGCAGTATTTT.

J is TRBJ1-5 and V is TRBV28; D remains unclear. The germline V gene encodes CDR1 MDHEN and CDR2 SYDVKM. Trimming shortened V by 6 bases and J by 7 bases, and 10 bases separated the two germline ends. This CDR3 has 12 amino acids. CDR3 DNA: TGTGCCAGCAGCACCCCCAAGCAGCCCCAGCATTTT. This translates into CASSTPKQPQHF.

The J gene is TRBJ1-4, the V gene TRBV24-1; possibly TRBD1 for D (5 bases). Per germline, CDR1 KGHDR and CDR2 SFDVKD. Trimming left V 4 bases short and J 8 bases short, with 19 bases between. The CDR3 covers 16 residues. This CDR3 is CATSDPLDTLGEKLFF. The CDR3 DNA reads TGTGCCACCAGTGACCCCTTGGACACCCTGGGGGAAAAACTGTTTTTT.

This sequence joins TRBV6-5 and TRBJ1-1, with D tentatively TRBD1 (5 bases). V was shortened by 6 bases and J by 3 bases, with 14 bases between the two germline ends. CDR3 length: 14 residues. Germline V gene sequence: CDR1 MNHEY, CDR2 SVGAGI. The CDR3 spells CASSGTWGDTEAFF. The CDR3 DNA reads TGTGCCAGCAGCGGTACTTGGGGGGACACTGAAGCTTTCTTT.

V gene TRBV18 combines with J gene TRBJ1-1, with D perhaps TRBD1 (6 bases). Trimming cost V 1 base and J 3 bases, with 12 bases left between them. Per germline, CDR1 KGHSH and CDR2 LQKENI. This CDR3 is 15 amino acids long. The CDR3 loop reads CASSPRQADDTEAFF. The CDR3 bases are TGTGCCAGCTCACCACGACAGGCAGACGACACTGAAGCTTTCTTT.

The rearrangement uses TRBV5-1 and TRBJ1-6, with D maybe TRBD1 (6 bases). The V end lost 2 bases, the J end lost 6 bases, and 12 bases lay between the germline ends. Per germline, CDR1 SGHRS and CDR2 YFSETQ. The CDR3 sequence is 15 residues long. DNA for the CDR3: TGCGCCAGCAGCTTAGACAGGTTCTTTAATTCACCCCTCCACTTT. It encodes CASSLDRFFNSPLHF.

This chain uses TRBV27 with TRBJ1-5; the D is unclear. V was clipped by 5 bases and J by 3 bases, with 11 bases between them. The CDR3 spans 14 residues. Germline CDR1 MNHEY, CDR2 SMNVEV (reference sequence). The CDR3 reads CASSTSAYNQPQHF. In DNA form, the CDR3 reads TGTGCCAGCAGTACTTCAGCATACAATCAGCCCCAGCATTTT.

The chain couples TRBV9 to TRBJ2-3, with TRBD1 matching over 9 bases. CDR1 and CDR2 (germline): SGDLS, YYNGEE. This CDR3 is 13 amino acids long. Trimming took 7 bases from V and 3 from J; bases not matched to a gene: 3. The CDR3 protein is CASGGTGTDTQYF. The CDR3 region has the DNA TGTGCCAGCGGAGGGACAGGGACAGATACGCAGTATTTT.

This sequence joins TRBV3-1 (or the pseudogene TRBV3-2) and TRBJ1-3; TRBD1 matches 8 bases. Germline V gene sequence: CDR1 LGHDT, CDR2 YNNKEL (reference sequence). Unmatched junction bases numbered 11, after V lost 6 bases and J lost 4 bases. This CDR3 is 16 amino acids long. The CDR3 region is CASSPLSTGVGNTIYF. CDR3 nucleotide sequence: TGTGCCAGCAGTCCATTGTCGACAGGGGTAGGAAACACCATATATTTT.

This clone was observed a single time. V is TRBV6-4 and J is TRBJ2-5, with D possibly matching TRBD2 (6 bases). The V gene's germline CDR1 is MRHNA and CDR2 SNTAGT. Trimming removed 6 bases at V and 5 bases at J, with 25 bases between. The CDR3 has 17 amino acids. CDR3 coding DNA: TGTGCCAGCAGCAAATTTGGAGGAGGCGGGACCCGGGAGACCCAGTACTTC. This translates into CASSKFGGGGTRETQYF.

This clone occurred a few times. The chain carries TRBV2 and TRBJ1-6, with D unresolved. The germline V and J ends were trimmed by 6 bases and 9 bases, with 15 bases remaining between them. CDR1 and CDR2 from the germline V gene are SNHLY and FYNNEI. This CDR3 has 14 residues. CDR3 region: CASRKTFFSSPLHF. The CDR3 DNA follows: TGTGCCAGCAGGAAGACCTTCTTTAGTTCACCCCTCCACTTT.

The chain joins TRBV5-1 to TRBJ2-3; 9 nucleotides agree with TRBD2. Germline assignment: CDR1 SGHRS and CDR2 YFSETQ. Trimming removed 3 bases from V and 5 bases from J; junction bases left unmatched: 4. The CDR3 covers 14 residues. CDR3 region: CASSSGLAIDTQYF. In nucleotides, the CDR3 is TGCGCCAGCAGCTCAGGACTAGCGATAGATACGCAGTATTTT. Full variable domain (rest looked up from reference TRBV5-1 and TRBJ2-3): KAGVTQTPRYLIKTRGQQVTLSCSPISGHRSVSWYQQTPGQGLQFLFEYFSETQRNKGNFPGRFSGRQFSNSRSEMNVSTLELGDSALYLCASSSGLAIDTQYFGPGTRLTVL.

This chain connects TRBV28 to TRBJ2-5; D assignment may be TRBD1 or TRBD2 (5 bases each). The germline gives CDR1 MDHEN, CDR2 SYDVKM. This CDR3 spans 16 amino acids. V shed 7 bases and J shed 3 bases, with 21 bases lying between them. CDR3 region: CASTLTGPSREETQYF. CDR3 nucleotide sequence: TGTGCCAGCACGTTAACGGGACCTTCGAGGGAAGAGACCCAGTACTTC.

The chain joins TRBV2 to TRBJ2-7; 7 bases align to TRBD1. CDR3 length: 15 residues. The germline V gene has CDR1 SNHLY and CDR2 FYNNEI. J was trimmed by 0 bases and V by 3 bases; bases with no gene match: 5. The CDR3 sequence: CASSETGWSSYEQYF. The CDR3 DNA reads TGTGCCAGCAGTGAGACAGGGTGGAGCTCCTACGAGCAGTACTTC.

This sequence joins TRBV4-1 and TRBJ1-6; D is possibly TRBD1 (6 bases). The CDR3 extends over 17 amino acids. CDR1 is MGHRA and CDR2 is YSYEKL in the germline V gene. The V and J ends lost 2 bases and 10 bases respectively, with 21 bases between them. CDR3 in amino acids: CASSQYPRTEGDSPLHF. As DNA, the CDR3 is TGCGCCAGCAGCCAATATCCTCGGACAGAAGGTGACTCACCCCTCCACTTT.

This chain uses TRBV19 with TRBJ1-1; 9 bases align to TRBD1. Trimming at V came to 3 bases and at J to 1 base, leaving 3 bases not matched to a gene. This CDR3 contains 15 residues. Per germline, CDR1 LNHDA and CDR2 SQIVND (reference sequence). CDR3 in amino acids: CASSIPGQGNTEAFF. The DNA of the CDR3 is TGTGCCAGTAGTATTCCGGGACAGGGGAACACTGAAGCTTTCTTT.

The genes are TRBV2 and TRBJ1-1; D gene unclear. V lost 4 bases, J lost 1 base, and 10 bases lay in between. The CDR3 is 14 amino acids. CDR1 and CDR2 from the germline V gene are SNHLY and FYNNEI. CDR3 protein: CASSGGRRNTEAFF. The CDR3, as DNA: TGTGCCAGCAGTGGCGGCAGACGGAACACTGAAGCTTTCTTT.

This clone showed up just a few times. V and J are TRBV5-1 and TRBJ2-4; no firm D call. Germline CDR1 and CDR2: SGHRS and YFSETQ. V was shortened by 0 bases and J by 2 bases, with 18 bases between the two germline ends. The CDR3 length is 18 residues. For the CDR3, the DNA is TGCGCCAGCAGCTTGGACCCTTATAGGGAAAGAACCAAAAACATTCAGTACTTC. Protein product: CASSLDPYRERTKNIQYF.

The chain has TRBV9 and TRBJ1-3, with a tentative D call TRBD1 (6 bases). Deletions cut 3 bases from V and 0 bases from J, with 13 bases between. The CDR3 extends over 16 amino acids. CDR1 is SGDLS and CDR2 is YYNGEE in the germline V gene. The chain's CDR3 is CASSGGGAYSGNTIYF. For the CDR3, the DNA is TGTGCCAGCAGCGGCGGGGGGGCCTACTCTGGAAACACCATATATTTT. The full variable domain, rest sourced from reference TRBV9 and TRBJ1-3, is DSGVTQTPKHLITATGQRVTLRCSPRSGDLSVYWYQQSLDQGLQFLIQYYNGEERAKGNILERFSAQQFPDLHSELNLSSLELGDSALYFCASSGGGAYSGNTIYFGEGSWLTVV.

This sequence joins TRBV14 and TRBJ1-1, with D hard to call. The CDR3 covers 16 residues. The V gene's germline CDR1 is SGHDN and CDR2 FVKESK. The germline V and J ends were trimmed by 1 base and 4 bases, with 16 bases remaining between them. CDR3 coding DNA: TGTGCCAGCAGCCAAGGTCTCAGTCTCGGGTCCACTGAAGCTTTCTTT. It encodes CASSQGLSLGSTEAFF.

This clone has a handful of counts. This sequence joins TRBV4-2 and TRBJ2-7, with TRBD1 as a possible D gene (6 bases). Germline CDR1 LGHNA, CDR2 YNFKEQ. V shed 2 bases and J shed 5 bases, with 16 bases lying between them. The CDR3 covers 15 residues. Written as DNA, the CDR3 is TGTGCCAGCAGCCAAAACCCGGACAGTTGGAACGAGCAGTACTTC. This encodes CASSQNPDSWNEQYF.